Shown below are 15 T cell receptor beta chains from a single sample sequenced in a study of blood T cell repertoires in COVID-19. The method was immunoSEQ multiplex PCR; TCRdb's version includes in-frame clones alone and lacks a portion of them. The sample shows 200,000 or so clones, 75% to 85% of them seen only once. The sequencing sample was made of peripheral blood. The receptors shown here come from a human donor in a cohort sampled during active COVID-19.

This clone was seen more than once but under ten times. The chain is built from TRBV7-9 and TRBJ1-5, with 8 bases identical to TRBD1. The germline V gene encodes CDR1 SEHNR and CDR2 FQNEAQ (reference sequence). The CDR3 consists of 15 residues. V lost 5 bases and J lost 0; bases outside the gene matches: 3. CDR3 residues: CASSGDRFSNQPQHF. The CDR3 bases are TGTGCCAGCAGCGGGGACAGGTTTAGCAATCAGCCCCAGCATTTT. The whole variable domain, remainder taken from reference TRBV7-9 and TRBJ1-5, is DTGVSQNPRHKITKRGQNVTFRCDPISEHNRLYWYRQTLGQGPEFLTYFQNEAQLEKSRLLSDRFSAERPKGSFSTLEIQRTEQGDSAMYLCASSGDRFSNQPQHFGDGTRLSIL.

V usage is TRBV4-2 and J usage is TRBJ2-7; TRBD2 matches 11 bases. Trimming took 1 base from V and 4 from J; bases not matched to a gene: 6. CDR1 and CDR2 (germline): LGHNA, YNFKEQ. The CDR3 is made up of 16 amino acids. The CDR3 DNA follows: TGTGCCAGCAGCCAAGGTGCGGGGACTAGCGGATACGAGCAGTACTTC. This encodes CASSQGAGTSGYEQYF.

The rearrangement links TRBV28 to TRBJ1-2, with 9 bases lining up with TRBD1. The ends lost 1 base at V and 8 bases at J; junction bases unmatched: 11. Germline values: CDR1 MDHEN, CDR2 SYDVKM. CDR3 length: 16 amino acids. CDR3 DNA: TGTGCCAGCAGTTTATCCCCCGGGACAGGGAGAGAGGGCTACACCTTC. Amino acids: CASSLSPGTGREGYTF.

The sample holds a few counts of this clone. V gene TRBV5-5 combines with J gene TRBJ1-6; TRBD1 agrees at 12 bases. CDR3 length: 18 residues. Germline CDR1 SGHKS, CDR2 YYEKEE (reference sequence). Trimming removed 4 bases from V and 6 bases from J; junction bases left unmatched: 11. The CDR3 bases are TGTGCCAGCAGCCTGGGACAGGGGGCGGCTCTCCTTAATTCACCCCTCCACTTT. This translates into CASSLGQGAALLNSPLHF.

The rearrangement links TRBV21-1 to TRBJ2-2; the table gives TRBD1 as D, unverified against the DNA. TRBV21-1 is a pseudogene. CDR3 length equals 20 residues. CDR3 bases: TGTGCCAGCAGCACCTTTACGTTAGGGTTTAGGGTACAGGACACCGGGGAGCTGTTTTTT. This sequence encodes CASSTFTLGFRVQDTGELFF.

CDR3 DNA: TGTGCCAGCAGTTCGATTAACAGGGGCCTCTTTAACTATGGCTACACCTTC. As protein: CASSSINRGLFNYGYTF. V and J are TRBV27 and TRBJ1-2; 7 bases align to TRBD1. The CDR3 contains 17 residues. V gave up 4 bases and J gave up 1 base; unmatched junction bases: 12. The germline gives CDR1 MNHEY, CDR2 SMNVEV (reference sequence).

This sequence joins TRBV7-9 and TRBJ1-6; D uncertain. This CDR3 region has 11 residues. Germline CDR1 and CDR2: SEHNR and FQNEAQ (reference sequence). V was cut by 5 bases and J by 13 bases, with 9 bases left in between. CDR3 coding DNA: TGTGCCAGCAGCCGGGGTTTGCCCCTCCACTTT. It yields the protein CASSRGLPLHF.

V usage is TRBV15 and J usage is TRBJ2-7; weak D call: TRBD2 (6 bases). V was shortened by 5 bases and J by 2 bases, with 10 bases between the two germline ends. The CDR3 runs 13 residues. Looked up from germline, CDR1 is LNHNV and CDR2 is YYDKDF (reference sequence). Here the CDR3 DNA reads TGTGCCACCAGCGGGGACTTAACCTACGAGCAGTACTTC. As protein: CATSGDLTYEQYF. The variable domain in full, completed from reference TRBV15 and TRBJ2-7, reads DAMVIQNPRYQVTQFGKPVTLSCSQTLNHNVMYWYQQKSSQAPKLLFHYYDKDFNNEADTPDNFQSRRPNTSFCFLDIRSPGLGDTAMYLCATSGDLTYEQYFGPGTRLTVT.

The CDR3 spells CASSQDGTLNSPLHF. The DNA for the CDR3 is TGTGCCAGCAGCCAAGACGGGACACTAAATTCACCCCTCCACTTT. V usage is TRBV4-2 and J usage is TRBJ1-6; D is possibly TRBD1 (6 bases). This CDR3 has 15 amino acids. V gave up 0 bases and J gave up 7 bases, with 10 bases separating them. Per the germline V gene, CDR1 is LGHNA and CDR2 is YNFKEQ.

About this clone: One junction end does not reproduce the germline sequence, and a read error may be involved. The rearrangement uses TRBV6-1 and TRBJ1-6, with 8 bases aligning to TRBD1. Germline lookup yields CDR1 MNHNS and CDR2 SASEGT. The CDR3 extends over 15 amino acids. CDR3 residues: CASREDRGVNSPLHF. CDR3 bases: TGTGCCAGCAGGGAAGACAGGGGAGTGAATTCACCCCTCCACTTT.

CDR3: CASSPGLMETQYF. CDR3 sequence (DNA): TGCGCCAGCAGCCCTGGACTTATGGAGACCCAGTACTTC. This chain links TRBV5-1 with TRBJ2-5; the D gene is possibly TRBD2 (5 bases). CDR1 SGHRS and CDR2 YFSETQ come from the germline V gene. The CDR3 loop spans 13 amino acids. Trimming removed 4 bases from V and 5 bases from J, with 12 bases in between.

This chain links TRBV5-1 with TRBJ2-1, with D perhaps matching TRBD1 (6 bases). The ends were cut back, 4 bases at V and 3 bases at J, with 14 bases in the middle. The CDR3 has 15 amino acids. Germline V CDR1 and CDR2: SGHRS, YFSETQ. The CDR3 DNA sequence: TGCGCCAGCAGCCTACAGGGTCCGATCTACAATGAGCAGTTCTTC. Protein sequence: CASSLQGPIYNEQFF.

This sequence joins TRBV5-1 and TRBJ1-3; 10 nucleotides match TRBD1. This CDR3 has 15 amino acids. CDR1 is SGHRS, CDR2 YFSETQ, per germline. V shed 7 bases and J 8 bases; nucleotides not matched to a gene: 12. Here the CDR3 DNA reads TGCGCCAGCTTGGGACAGGGGTATCGCGCCGACACCATATATTTT. Its translation: CASLGQGYRADTIYF.

Here the CDR3 reads CASSPGQGRTDTQYF. The CDR3 coding sequence is TGTGCCAGCAGCCCGGGACAGGGCCGCACAGATACGCAGTATTTT. The V gene is TRBV9, the J gene TRBJ2-3; TRBD1 matches 9 bases. The CDR3 runs to 15 residues. Germline trimming cut 4 bases from V and 1 base from J; bases unmatched to any gene: 4. Per the germline V gene, CDR1 is SGDLS and CDR2 is YYNGEE.

The V gene is TRBV11-2, the J gene TRBJ2-3; the match to TRBD2 covers 11 bases. The V gene end was trimmed by 0 bases and the J gene end by 3 bases; junction bases not matched to a gene: 2. CDR1 and CDR2 from the germline V gene are SGHAT and FQNNGV. The CDR3 extends over 16 amino acids. The CDR3 DNA sequence: TGTGCCAGCAGCTTAGACCTAGCGGGAGGAACAGATACGCAGTATTTT. It yields the protein CASSLDLAGGTDTQYF.